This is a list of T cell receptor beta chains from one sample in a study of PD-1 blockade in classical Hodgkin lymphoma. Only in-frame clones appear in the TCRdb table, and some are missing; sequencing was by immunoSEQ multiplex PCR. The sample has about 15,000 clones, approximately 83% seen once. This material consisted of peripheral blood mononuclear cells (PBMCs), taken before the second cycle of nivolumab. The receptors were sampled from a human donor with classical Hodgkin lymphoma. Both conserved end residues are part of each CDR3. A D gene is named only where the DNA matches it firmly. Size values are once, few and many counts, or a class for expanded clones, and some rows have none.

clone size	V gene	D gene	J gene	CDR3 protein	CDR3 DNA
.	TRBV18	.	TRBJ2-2	CASSPPTRGAGELFF	TGTGCCAGCTCACCACCGACTCGAGGCGCCGGGGAGCTGTTTTTT
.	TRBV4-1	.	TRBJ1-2	CASSLGGGKTGYTF	TGCGCCAGCAGCCTCGGAGGAGGAAAGACGGGCTACACCTTC
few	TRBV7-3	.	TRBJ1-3	CASSASTGTGGNTIYF	TGTGCCAGCAGCGCCTCCACAGGGACTGGTGGAAACACCATATATTTT
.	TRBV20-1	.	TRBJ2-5	CSAFPQETQYF	TGCAGTGCCTTCCCCCAAGAGACCCAGTACTTC
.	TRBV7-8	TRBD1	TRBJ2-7	CASSTDRGTYEQYF	TGTGCCAGCAGCACCGACAGGGGGACCTACGAGCAGTACTTC
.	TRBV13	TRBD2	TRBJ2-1	CASSFREVVEQFF	TGTGCCAGCAGCTTTCGGGAGGTGGTCGAGCAGTTCTTC
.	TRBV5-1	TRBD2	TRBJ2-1	CASSRSLAGGDEQFF	TGCGCCAGCAGTCGGTCACTAGCGGGAGGGGATGAGCAGTTCTTC
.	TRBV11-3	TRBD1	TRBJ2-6	CASSPRTGVSGANVLTF	TGTGCCAGCAGCCCTAGGACAGGGGTCTCTGGGGCCAACGTCCTGACTTTC
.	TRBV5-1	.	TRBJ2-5	CASRGGLETQYF	TGCGCCAGCAGGGGCGGCCTCGAGACCCAGTACTTC
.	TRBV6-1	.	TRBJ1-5	CASKTDHQPQHF	TGTGCCAGCAAGACAGATCATCAGCCCCAGCATTTT
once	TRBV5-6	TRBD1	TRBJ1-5	CASSLGAGGGNQPQHF	TGTGCCAGCAGCTTGGGGGCAGGGGGTGGCAATCAGCCCCAGCATTTT
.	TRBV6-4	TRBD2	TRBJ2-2	CASRPGLSSGELFF	TGTGCCAGCAGGCCGGGACTATCCAGTGGGGAGCTGTTTTTT
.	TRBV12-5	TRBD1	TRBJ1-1	CASGLVTGAQIGMNTEAFF	TGTGCTAGTGGTTTGGTCACAGGGGCGCAAATCGGGATGAACACTGAAGCTTTCTTT
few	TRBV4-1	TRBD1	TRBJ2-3	CASSPGQGTDTQYF	TGCGCCAGCAGCCCCGGACAGGGCACAGATACGCAGTATTTT
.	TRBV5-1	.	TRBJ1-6	CASSLAGSRYNSPLHF	TGCGCCAGCAGCTTGGCCGGATCTAGGTATAATTCACCCCTCCACTTT
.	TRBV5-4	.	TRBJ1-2	CASSLDTSTYGYTF	TGTGCCAGCAGCTTGGATACATCGACCTATGGCTACACCTTC
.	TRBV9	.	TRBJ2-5	CASSSYAGAPGETQYF	TGTGCCAGCAGCTCTTACGCGGGGGCCCCGGGGGAGACCCAGTACTTC
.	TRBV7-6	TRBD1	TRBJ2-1	CASSFRGYNEQFF	TGTGCCAGCAGCTTCAGGGGGTACAATGAGCAGTTCTTC
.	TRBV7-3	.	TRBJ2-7	CASSSQGRRNEQYF	TGTGCCAGCAGCTCACAGGGAAGAAGGAACGAGCAGTACTTC
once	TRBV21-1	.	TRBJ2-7	CASRSGRGRYEQYF	TGTGCCAGTAGGTCGGGCAGGGGTCGGTACGAGCAGTACTTC
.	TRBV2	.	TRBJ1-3	CASTGAAPGNTIYF	TGTGCCAGCACCGGGGCGGCCCCTGGAAACACCATATATTTT
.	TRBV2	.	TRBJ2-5	CASRISEGETQYF	TGTGCCAGCAGAATTAGCGAGGGAGAGACCCAGTACTTC
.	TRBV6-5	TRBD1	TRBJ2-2	CASSYYRGYTGELFF	TGTGCCAGCAGTTACTACAGGGGTTACACCGGGGAGCTGTTTTTT
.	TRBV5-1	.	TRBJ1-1	CASSPGIGSEAFF	TGCGCCAGCAGCCCGGGAATTGGCAGTGAAGCTTTCTTT
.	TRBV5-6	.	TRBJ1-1	CASSLELREKAFF	TGTGCCAGCAGCTTGGAGTTAAGGGAGAAAGCTTTCTTT
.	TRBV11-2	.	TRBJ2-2	CASSFSTGELFF	TGTGCCAGCAGCTTCTCGACCGGGGAGCTGTTTTTT
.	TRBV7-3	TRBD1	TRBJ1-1	CASSSRTGKASEAFF	TGTGCCAGCAGCTCCCGGACAGGGAAGGCCTCGGAAGCTTTCTTT
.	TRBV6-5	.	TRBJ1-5	CASSYGGSGQPQHF	TGTGCCAGCAGTTACGGGGGTAGCGGTCAGCCCCAGCATTTT
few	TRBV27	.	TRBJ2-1	CASSFSTFNRNEQFF	TGTGCCAGCAGTTTTTCGACTTTCAATCGAAATGAGCAGTTCTTC